These 15 T cell receptor beta chains were all obtained from the same sample, sequenced in a study of CD8 T cells in ankylosing spondylitis. These TCRs' antigens remain unknown. General study findings and limits: A motif in TCR beta, a set of under ten highly homologous variants, appeared characteristic of ankylosing spondylitis blood.

TCRdb ran MiXCR on the 5' RACE reads and lists one entry per CDR3 protein. In the table there are some 840,000 distinct CDR3 sequences, 12% of which are singletons. Sequenced sample: blood, either unsorted or a sorted T cell fraction (not recorded which). The receptor source for this set is a male donor with ankylosing spondylitis.

This clonotype was observed a handful of times. The chain joins TRBV28 to TRBJ2-1, with 12 bases identical to TRBD2. CDR1 and CDR2 from the germline V gene are MDHEN and SYDVKM. This CDR3 is built from 17 residues. Unmatched junction bases numbered 10, after V lost 5 bases and J lost 5 bases. CDR3 nucleotides: TGTGCCAGCAGTATGTCCCTCGGACTAGCGGGGAACAATGAGCAGTTCTTC. Translating gives CASSMSLGLAGNNEQFF.

This clonotype was detected a few times. The CDR3 DNA reads TGTGCCAGCAGTTGGGGACAGGGGGGCTACGAGCAGTACTTC. Its protein product is CASSWGQGGYEQYF. This chain links TRBV7-9 with TRBJ2-7; 11 bases match TRBD1. V was pared by 6 bases and J by 3 bases, with 4 bases of the junction left unmatched. This CDR3 has 14 amino acids. Germline values: CDR1 SEHNR, CDR2 FQNEAQ (reference sequence). Based on the CDR3 plus reference TRBV7-9 and TRBJ2-7, the full variable domain is DTGVSQNPRHKITKRGQNVTFRCDPISEHNRLYWYRQTLGQGPEFLTYFQNEAQLEKSRLLSDRFSAERPKGSFSTLEIQRTEQGDSAMYLCASSWGQGGYEQYFGPGTRLTVT.

The V gene is TRBV5-4, the J gene TRBJ2-2; D not resolved. The V end was cut by 0 bases, the J end by 6 bases, with 12 bases between. CDR3 length: 15 residues. Germline V lookup: CDR1 SGHNT, CDR2 YYREEE (reference sequence). CDR3 loop: CASSLGPHAPGELFF. The CDR3 nucleotides are TGTGCCAGCAGCTTGGGCCCTCATGCACCCGGGGAGCTGTTTTTT.

The sample holds many counts of this clonotype. The chain joins TRBV20-1 to TRBJ2-3; D possibly corresponds to TRBD2 (5 bases). V was cut by 3 bases and J by 0 bases, with 10 bases left in between. This CDR3 region has 14 residues. Germline V CDR1 and CDR2: DFQATT, SNEGSKA (reference sequence). CDR3 protein: CSASRGLSTDTQYF. CDR3 DNA sequence: TGCAGTGCTAGTCGCGGGCTGAGCACAGATACGCAGTATTTT.

At least ten counts were recorded for this clonotype. V is TRBV5-1 and J is TRBJ1-5; TRBD1 matches 7 bases. V lost 0 bases to trimming and J lost 9 bases; unmatched junction nucleotides: 3. The CDR3 extends over 13 amino acids. Looked up from germline, CDR1 is SGHRS and CDR2 is YFSETQ. The CDR3 bases are TGCGCCAGCAGCTTGGGTACAGGGGCGCCCCAGCATTTT. The encoded protein is CASSLGTGAPQHF.

This clonotype showed up just a few times. The chain couples TRBV20-1 to TRBJ1-2; D perhaps matches TRBD1 (6 bases). The CDR3 sequence is 13 residues long. Germline values: CDR1 DFQATT, CDR2 SNEGSKA (reference sequence). Trimming removed 4 bases from V and 3 bases from J, with 12 bases in between. DNA of the CDR3: TGCAGTGCTATCCGGACAGCCTACTATGGCTACACCTTC. Translation: CSAIRTAYYGYTF.

This clonotype occurred a few times. This chain uses TRBV5-4 with TRBJ2-5; D ambiguous. The germline V and J ends were trimmed by 5 bases and 2 bases, with 13 bases remaining between them. Per the germline V gene, CDR1 is SGHNT and CDR2 is YYREEE (reference sequence). The CDR3 consists of 14 residues. The CDR3 here is CASSLGADQETQYF. The CDR3 DNA sequence: TGTGCCAGCAGTCTGGGCGCGGATCAAGAGACCCAGTACTTC.

The chain couples TRBV6-1 to TRBJ1-2; D gene unclear. V was trimmed by 2 bases and J by 1 base, leaving 14 bases between them. This CDR3 has 16 residues. Germline V gene data show CDR1 as MNHNS and CDR2 as SASEGT. The CDR3 DNA reads TGTGCCAGCAGTGAACTCGTTAGCTATGTTAACTATGGCTACACCTTC. Translating gives CASSELVSYVNYGYTF.

This clonotype was counted at least ten times. The rearrangement uses TRBV29-1 and TRBJ1-5; no definite D call. The CDR3 has 12 residues. Looked up from germline, CDR1 is SQVTM and CDR2 is ANQGSEA. As DNA, the CDR3 is TGCAGTATAGGGTCAAGCAATCAGCCCCAGCATTTT. Protein product: CSIGSSNQPQHF.

This clonotype was observed a single time. The chain recombines TRBV6-1 with TRBJ1-5; 9 nucleotides line up with TRBD1. Looked up from germline, CDR1 is MNHNS and CDR2 is SASEGT. CDR3 length: 15 residues. V gave up 5 bases and J gave up 7 bases; unmatched junction bases: 9. This CDR3 is CASSPRTGVHQPQHF. The CDR3 coding sequence is TGTGCCAGCAGTCCGCGGACAGGGGTTCACCAGCCCCAGCATTTT.

This clonotype appeared a few times. The gene calls are TRBV6-1 and TRBJ2-2; D is unclear. The CDR3 totals 13 residues. Germline assignment: CDR1 MNHNS and CDR2 SASEGT. Trimming left V 4 bases short and J 6 bases short, with 9 bases between. CDR3: CASSGPRAGELFF. The CDR3 DNA follows: TGTGCCAGCAGTGGCCCTCGAGCCGGGGAGCTGTTTTTT.

This clonotype was observed a few times. This chain uses TRBV5-1 with TRBJ2-7; D is perhaps TRBD1 (6 bases). The CDR3 totals 15 residues. Trimming removed 0 bases from V and 3 bases from J, with 13 bases in between. The V gene's germline CDR1 is SGHRS and CDR2 YFSETQ. CDR3 sequence (DNA): TGCGCCAGCAGCTTGGGGACAGCGCAGGTCTACGAGCAGTACTTC. It is translated as CASSLGTAQVYEQYF.

V and J are TRBV6-2 or TRBV6-3 and TRBJ2-7; possibly TRBD2 for D (6 bases). CDR1 is MNHEY and CDR2 is SVGEGT in the germline V gene. V lost 6 bases and J 3 bases, leaving 15 bases between the germline ends. The CDR3 runs 14 residues. This CDR3 reads CASSPRGGFYEQYF. In DNA, the CDR3 is TGTGCCAGCAGCCCTCGAGGAGGGTTCTACGAGCAGTACTTC.

The chain couples TRBV7-9 to TRBJ1-1; perhaps TRBD1 as D (6 bases). CDR1 and CDR2 from the germline V gene are SEHNR and FQNEAQ (reference sequence). The CDR3 loop spans 14 amino acids. V lost 5 bases and J lost 5, with 15 bases in between. CDR3 bases: TGTGCCAGCAGCGAACAGGGAGAATGGACTGAAGCTTTCTTT. Its protein is CASSEQGEWTEAFF.

This clonotype has just a few counts. This chain uses TRBV30 with TRBJ2-1, with D possibly being TRBD2 (5 bases). V was pared by 3 bases and J by 7 bases, with 7 bases between. CDR3 size: 11 residues. Germline V gene data show CDR1 as GTSNPN and CDR2 as SVGIG (reference sequence). The CDR3 DNA is TGTGCCTGGAGCCGGAGGAATGAGCAGTTCTTC. This translates into CAWSRRNEQFF.